Each of the 9 T cell receptor beta chains below was sequenced from the same sample in a study of CD8+ T cells in alopecia areata (dated by TCRdb to 2016 to 2019). Libraries were built with the immunoSEQ multiplex PCR assay. RNA was extracted from all samples and reverse transcribed into cDNA, which served as template for TCR sequencing. TCRdb retrieved this table from immuneACCESS and kept in-frame rearrangements only. Not all clones are present; in checked studies, unresolved V genes account for under half, and no reason is known for the remainder. This sample has under 150,000 clones in its table, and less than 65% of those were observed once. The ten largest clones capture about 40% of the sample. The sample was CD8+ T cells sorted from blood. These receptor sequences come from a human donor in good health.

The chain joins TRBV30 to TRBJ1-1; 8 bases fit TRBD1. The CDR3 extends over 17 amino acids. V shed 1 base, J shed 1 base, and the junction held 11 bases outside the gene matches. The germline gives CDR1 GTSNPN, CDR2 SVGIG (reference sequence). The CDR3 reads CAWSAATVQGGNTEAFF. The DNA of the CDR3 is TGTGCCTGGAGTGCCGCGACGGTACAGGGGGGGAACACTGAAGCTTTCTTT.

This rearrangement joins TRBV28 to TRBJ1-5; D gene ambiguous. This CDR3 is 12 amino acids long. Germline V gene data show CDR1 as MDHEN and CDR2 as SYDVKM. V was trimmed by 3 bases and J by 5 bases, leaving 5 bases between them. Here the CDR3 reads CASSFIDQPQHF. DNA of the CDR3: TGTGCCAGCAGTTTCATCGATCAGCCCCAGCATTTT.

V and J are TRBV7-9 and TRBJ1-1; D is ambiguous. Trimming shortened V by 5 bases and J by 7 bases, and 5 bases separated the two germline ends. This CDR3 is 10 amino acids long. Germline V lookup: CDR1 SEHNR, CDR2 FQNEAQ (reference sequence). This chain's CDR3 is CASSPDEAFF. The DNA for the CDR3 is TGTGCCAGCAGCCCCGATGAAGCTTTCTTT.

The J gene is TRBJ2-1, the V gene TRBV5-4, with D possibly matching TRBD2 (5 bases). Germline assignment: CDR1 SGHNT and CDR2 YYREEE (reference sequence). Trimming took 0 bases from V and 13 from J, leaving 8 bases between them. The CDR3 runs to 11 residues. CDR3 region: CASSLAGFQFF. The CDR3 region has the DNA TGTGCCAGCAGCTTGGCGGGGTTTCAGTTCTTC.

There are a few counts of this clone. The rearrangement links TRBV28 to TRBJ2-1; TRBD2 might be the D (6 bases). The CDR3 extends over 16 amino acids. The V end was cut by 4 bases, the J end by 2 bases, with 15 bases between. Germline V gene sequence: CDR1 MDHEN, CDR2 SYDVKM. The CDR3 DNA follows: TGTGCCAGCAGTTCGCCCCTCGGGGGACCCTACAATGAGCAGTTCTTC. Its protein product is CASSSPLGGPYNEQFF.

This clone showed up just a few times. The gene calls are TRBV4-1 and TRBJ2-7, with 10 positions matching TRBD2. Germline V gene data show CDR1 as MGHRA and CDR2 as YSYEKL. Trimming took 3 bases from V and 3 from J; bases not matched to a gene: 5. The CDR3 consists of 15 residues. The CDR3 reads CASSQSGRAGYEQYF. The DNA for the CDR3 is TGCGCCAGCAGCCAGAGCGGGAGGGCGGGCTACGAGCAGTACTTC.

The chain joins TRBV13 to TRBJ2-7, with D perhaps given as TRBD1 or TRBD2 (5 bases each). V lost 2 bases, J lost 4 bases, and 12 bases lay in between. The CDR3 covers 14 residues. Germline assignment: CDR1 PRHDT and CDR2 FYEKMQ (reference sequence). The CDR3 DNA reads as TGTGCCAGCAGCTTAAGGGACCAAAAGTACGAGCAGTACTTC. Residues: CASSLRDQKYEQYF.

V gene TRBV30 combines with J gene TRBJ1-2; D possibly corresponds to TRBD1 (5 bases). Trimming removed 1 base at V and 5 bases at J, with 11 bases between. The CDR3 contains 13 residues. Germline assignment: CDR1 GTSNPN and CDR2 SVGIG (reference sequence). CDR3 nucleotides: TGTGCCTGGAGTGGTCCGGACACGTATGGCTACACCTTC. Its protein product is CAWSGPDTYGYTF.

V and J are TRBV6-5 and TRBJ2-2; D remains ambiguous. Germline V lookup: CDR1 MNHEY, CDR2 SVGAGI. This CDR3 is 12 amino acids long. Trimming left V 2 bases short and J 11 bases short, with 9 bases between. The CDR3 protein is CASSYTRTELFF. The CDR3 DNA reads as TGTGCCAGCAGTTACACGCGGACCGAGCTGTTTTTT.